Each of the 26 T cell receptor beta chains below was sequenced from the same sample in a study of shared clonotypes between healthy human individuals. CD45RO-negative CD8 cells positively selected for CCR7 made up the naive population, which excluded terminally differentiated effector memory CD45RA+ cells. Generated by immunoSEQ multiplex PCR, the TCRdb table keeps only in-frame clones and is missing some. Here the sample spans 800,000 or so clones, roughly 96% being singletons. Sequencing was carried out using naive CD8+ T cells sorted from blood. These receptors were obtained from a man younger than 40 in good health.

The chain links TRBV9 to TRBJ2-5, with TRBD1 identical over 7 bases. The V segment lost 2 bases and the J segment 4 bases; nucleotides outside the gene matches: 8. The CDR3 sequence is 15 residues long. The germline V gene encodes CDR1 SGDLS and CDR2 YYNGEE. CDR3 protein: CASSVSTGPAETQYF. The CDR3 DNA reads TGTGCCAGCAGCGTCTCGACAGGGCCGGCAGAGACCCAGTACTTC.

This clone has just one count. This chain links TRBV28 with TRBJ1-5, with D unclear. Germline V CDR1 and CDR2: MDHEN, SYDVKM. This CDR3 has 13 residues. V dropped 6 bases and J dropped 1 base, with 7 bases sitting between them. The DNA for the CDR3 is TGTGCCAGCAGCCGCGAAAGCAATCAGCCCCAGCATTTT. Its protein is CASSRESNQPQHF.

The V gene is TRBV11-2, the J gene TRBJ2-1; D gene unclear. Trimming pared 5 bases from V and 6 bases from J, leaving 14 bases between. This CDR3 contains 14 residues. The germline V gene has CDR1 SGHAT and CDR2 FQNNGV. The CDR3 bases are TGTGCCAGCAGCAAACGGAGCTACTCCAATGAGCAGTTCTTC. Translated, it gives CASSKRSYSNEQFF.

J is TRBJ2-7 and V is TRBV7-9, with D unclear. Per the germline V gene, CDR1 is SEHNR and CDR2 is FQNEAQ (reference sequence). Trimming took off 1 base at V and 0 bases at J, with 10 bases between the two ends. This CDR3 is 15 amino acids long. The CDR3 protein is CASSLEGVGSYEQYF. The DNA for the CDR3 is TGTGCCAGCAGCTTAGAGGGTGTCGGCTCCTACGAGCAGTACTTC. Complete variable domain (other parts from reference TRBV7-9 and TRBJ2-7): DTGVSQNPRHKITKRGQNVTFRCDPISEHNRLYWYRQTLGQGPEFLTYFQNEAQLEKSRLLSDRFSAERPKGSFSTLEIQRTEQGDSAMYLCASSLEGVGSYEQYFGPGTRLTVT.

V is TRBV11-2 and J is TRBJ1-1; D gene unclear. Germline loops: CDR1 SGHAT, CDR2 FQNNGV. The ends were cut back, 5 bases at V and 10 bases at J, with 14 bases in the middle. CDR3 size: 12 residues. The CDR3 DNA reads TGTGCCAGCAGCCCGTCACGAGTCGCAGCTTTCTTT. Translated: CASSPSRVAAFF.

The rearrangement uses TRBV5-1 and TRBJ2-5, with TRBD2 identical over 8 bases. The V and J ends lost 0 bases and 5 bases, in that order; junction bases with no gene match: 9. The CDR3 has 16 amino acids. Germline V CDR1 and CDR2: SGHRS, YFSETQ. CDR3 nucleotide sequence: TGCGCCAGCAGCTTGGTTCCCAGCGGGAGAGATGAGACCCAGTACTTC. Its protein product is CASSLVPSGRDETQYF.

The chain recombines TRBV18 with TRBJ2-4, with 8 bases that match TRBD1. Germline values: CDR1 KGHSH, CDR2 LQKENI. With V trimmed by 8 bases and J by 0 bases, 12 bases remained unmatched. The CDR3 runs to 17 residues. The CDR3, as DNA: TGTGCCAGCCCTACCCGGGACAGGATTCTAGCCAAAAACATTCAGTACTTC. Translated: CASPTRDRILAKNIQYF.

The chain is built from TRBV5-4 and TRBJ2-7, with TRBD2 matching 7 bases. V lost 2 bases, J lost 5 bases, and 7 bases stayed unmatched. The CDR3 consists of 14 residues. Germline V CDR1 and CDR2: SGHNT, YYREEE (reference sequence). In DNA form, the CDR3 reads TGTGCCAGCAGCTTCGGGACTAACGTGCACGAGCAGTACTTC. Encoded protein: CASSFGTNVHEQYF.

V and J are TRBV9 and TRBJ2-1, with TRBD2 matching over 12 bases. The CDR3 sequence is 15 residues long. Germline-derived CDR1 and CDR2 are SGDLS and YYNGEE. The V gene end was trimmed by 3 bases and the J gene end by 6 bases; junction bases not matched to a gene: 4. The CDR3 DNA sequence: TGTGCCAGCAGCGACCCTAGCGGGAGGGTCAATGAGCAGTTCTTC. As protein: CASSDPSGRVNEQFF.

This rearrangement joins TRBV2 to TRBJ2-1; D is unresolved. This CDR3 comprises 11 residues. With 8 bases removed from V and 10 bases from J, the gap between germline ends came to 12 bases. Germline CDR1 reads SNHLY; CDR2 reads FYNNEI. CDR3 sequence: CASRNRREQFF. The CDR3 DNA reads TGTGCCAGCCGGAATCGACGGGAGCAGTTCTTC.

This chain links TRBV7-9 with TRBJ2-1; D may be TRBD2 (6 bases). V lost 5 bases to trimming and J lost 5 bases, with 13 bases between them. Germline assignment: CDR1 SEHNR and CDR2 FQNEAQ (reference sequence). CDR3 size: 14 residues. The CDR3 loop reads CASSSREFHNEQFF. The CDR3, as DNA: TGTGCCAGCAGCAGTCGGGAGTTTCACAATGAGCAGTTCTTC.

The chain employs TRBV29-1 and TRBJ2-7; TRBD2 agrees at 14 bases. This CDR3 contains 14 residues. Germline V CDR1 and CDR2: SQVTM, ANQGSEA. The trim removed 3 bases at V and 5 bases at J, leaving 3 bases unmatched. CDR3 coding DNA: TGCAGCGTTGAGGGACTAGCGGGAGTGGACGAGCAGTACTTC. Translated: CSVEGLAGVDEQYF.

The chain combines TRBV30 with TRBJ2-6; perhaps TRBD2 as D (5 bases). The germline CDR1 and CDR2 sequences are GTSNPN and SVGIG (reference sequence). With 5 bases removed from V and 4 bases from J, the gap between germline ends came to 12 bases. The CDR3 consists of 14 residues. The chain's CDR3 is CAWGRGAGANVLTF. The CDR3 DNA reads TGTGCCTGGGGCCGGGGTGCCGGGGCCAACGTCCTGACTTTC.

J is TRBJ1-5 and V is TRBV5-1; 11 positions match TRBD1. With V trimmed by 4 bases and J by 7 bases, 7 bases remained unmatched. Germline lookup yields CDR1 SGHRS and CDR2 YFSETQ. The CDR3 contains 15 residues. The CDR3 is CASSPLGTGGQPQHF. The CDR3 nucleotides are TGCGCCAGCAGCCCCCTCGGGACAGGGGGACAGCCCCAGCATTTT.

The chain joins TRBV6-1 to TRBJ2-1; TRBD1 agrees at 7 bases. This CDR3 is built from 15 residues. V lost 4 bases, J lost 1 base, and 4 bases stayed unmatched. Germline lookup yields CDR1 MNHNS and CDR2 SASEGT. The CDR3 sequence is CASSVGGFSYNEQFF. CDR3 coding DNA: TGTGCCAGCAGTGTAGGGGGCTTTTCCTACAATGAGCAGTTCTTC.

In this sample, this clone turned up once. The rearrangement uses TRBV7-3 and TRBJ2-1; no clear D gene. There are 14 residues in the CDR3. Germline V gene data show CDR1 as SGHTA and CDR2 as FQGTGA. V was shortened by 4 bases and J by 6 bases, with 13 bases between the two germline ends. CDR3 DNA: TGTGCCAGCAGCTCAGCCGGACGAGGCAATGAGCAGTTCTTC. It translates to CASSSAGRGNEQFF.

The V and J genes are TRBV27 and TRBJ2-3; D might be TRBD2 (5 bases). V was clipped by 3 bases and J by 2 bases, with 12 bases between them. The CDR3 is 15 residues long. Per the germline V gene, CDR1 is MNHEY and CDR2 is SMNVEV (reference sequence). The CDR3 loop is CASSLMSGSTDTQYF. CDR3 nucleotides: TGTGCCAGCAGTTTGATGTCGGGGTCCACAGATACGCAGTATTTT.

The V gene is TRBV4-1, the J gene TRBJ1-3; perhaps TRBD1 as D (5 bases). V lost 1 base and J lost 3, with 10 bases in between. CDR3 length: 15 residues. Germline lookup yields CDR1 MGHRA and CDR2 YSYEKL. The CDR3 region is CASSQGVTGGNTIYF. CDR3 nucleotides: TGCGCCAGCAGCCAAGGGGTTACAGGTGGAAACACCATATATTTT.

As for this clone: The sample has other DNA sequences that encode this CDR3 too. The V call is TRBV7-2, the J call TRBJ2-1, with TRBD2 matching over 7 bases. V dropped 2 bases and J dropped 4; count of bases not matched to a gene: 8. The CDR3 runs to 16 residues. CDR1 SGHTA and CDR2 FQGNSA come from the germline V gene. In DNA, the CDR3 is TGTGCCAGCAGCTTAATCTTAGCGGGCGGTTACAATGAGCAGTTCTTC. Amino acids: CASSLILAGGYNEQFF.

This sequence joins TRBV28 and TRBJ1-5; D is possibly TRBD1 (6 bases). This CDR3 is built from 16 residues. Trimming removed 7 bases at V and 0 bases at J, with 16 bases between. The germline V gene has CDR1 MDHEN and CDR2 SYDVKM. The CDR3 reads CASTLRQDYSNQPQHF. CDR3 nucleotide sequence: TGTGCCAGCACCCTGAGACAGGATTATAGCAATCAGCCCCAGCATTTT.

The chain is built from TRBV19 and TRBJ2-1; D is undetermined. CDR1 LNHDA and CDR2 SQIVND come from the germline V gene (reference sequence). The CDR3 sequence is 13 residues long. Trimming removed 4 bases at V and 3 bases at J, with 7 bases between. CDR3 sequence (DNA): TGTGCCAGTAGTAGGTGGGACTACAATGAGCAGTTCTTC. Protein sequence: CASSRWDYNEQFF.

V is TRBV2 and J is TRBJ1-5; unclear D gene. The CDR3 length is 14 residues. The V gene's germline CDR1 is SNHLY and CDR2 FYNNEI. V gave up 0 bases and J gave up 3 bases, with 6 bases separating them. DNA for the CDR3: TGTGCCAGCAGTGAAGCCAGCTACAATCAGCCCCAGCATTTT. Protein: CASSEASYNQPQHF.

The rearrangement uses TRBV27 and TRBJ2-7; TRBD2 matches 8 bases. The CDR3 is made up of 13 amino acids. Germline V gene sequence: CDR1 MNHEY, CDR2 SMNVEV (reference sequence). V shed 9 bases, J shed 4 bases, and the junction held 8 bases outside the gene matches. The CDR3 sequence is CASYSGTGYEQYF. The CDR3 DNA sequence: TGTGCCAGTTATAGCGGGACTGGTTACGAGCAGTACTTC.

The chain uses TRBV23-1 and TRBJ1-1, with TRBD1 matching over 8 bases. TRBV23-1 is designated an ORF whose function remains uncertain. V trimming: 1 base; J trimming: 0 bases; junction bases outside the gene matches: 10. This CDR3 is built from 18 residues. The CDR3 nucleotides read TGCGCCAGCAGTCAATGCCGGACAGGGTCAAGGATGAACACTGAAGCTTTCTTT. This gives the protein CASSQCRTGSRMNTEAFF.

V is TRBV28 and J is TRBJ2-7; unclear D gene. CDR3 size: 14 residues. Per the germline V gene, CDR1 is MDHEN and CDR2 is SYDVKM. V was pared by 1 base and J by 2 bases, with 9 bases between. The CDR3 sequence is CASSLSGSPYEQYF. The CDR3 DNA follows: TGTGCCAGCAGTTTATCAGGCAGTCCCTACGAGCAGTACTTC.

This chain joins TRBV27 and TRBJ2-7; 9 nucleotides align to TRBD1. CDR3 length equals 15 residues. V was clipped by 8 bases and J by 4 bases; unmatched bases: 12. From germline, CDR1 is MNHEY and CDR2 SMNVEV (reference sequence). The CDR3 protein is CASGKGTGKRYEQYF. CDR3 bases: TGTGCCAGCGGTAAAGGGACAGGGAAAAGGTACGAGCAGTACTTC.